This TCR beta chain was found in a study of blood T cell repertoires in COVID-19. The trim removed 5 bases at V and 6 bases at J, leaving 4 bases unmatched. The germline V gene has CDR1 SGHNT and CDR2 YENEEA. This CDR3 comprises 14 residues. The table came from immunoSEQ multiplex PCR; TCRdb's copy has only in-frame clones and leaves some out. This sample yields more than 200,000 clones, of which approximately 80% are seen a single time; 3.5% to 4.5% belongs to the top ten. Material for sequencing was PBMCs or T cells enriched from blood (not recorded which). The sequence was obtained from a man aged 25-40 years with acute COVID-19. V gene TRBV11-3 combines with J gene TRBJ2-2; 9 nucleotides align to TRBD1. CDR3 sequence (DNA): TGTGCCAGCAGCGATCACAGGGGGCCCGGGGAGCTGTTTTTT. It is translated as CASSDHRGPGELFF.